A selection of T cell receptor beta chains follows, all from one sample in a study of T cell responses to AZD1222 COVID-19 vaccine. The method was immunoSEQ multiplex PCR; TCRdb's version includes in-frame clones alone and lacks a portion of them. Of some 160,000 clones in the sample, around nine tenths are singletons; the top ten hold over 1%. This specimen consisted of peripheral blood, obtained 28 days after the second AZD1222 dose. These receptors were collected from an adult who received the AZD1222 COVID-19 vaccine. Each CDR3 is given with its conserved first and last residue. D genes are given only for firm matches. Clone size is shown for a subset of rows, as once, few, many or a class of expanded clone.

V gene,D gene,clone size,J gene,CDR3 protein,CDR3 DNA
TRBV19,TRBD2,.,TRBJ2-7,CASSIFGGETYEQYF,TGTGCCAGTAGTATTTTTGGGGGGGAAACGTACGAGCAGTACTTC
TRBV7-9,.,.,TRBJ2-5,CASSSYTREETQYF,TGTGCCAGCAGCTCCTACACCCGGGAGGAGACCCAGTACTTC
TRBV27,.,.,TRBJ1-1,CASSSQLGGNTEAFF,TGTGCCAGCAGTTCCCAATTGGGCGGGAACACTGAAGCTTTCTTT
TRBV5-4,.,.,TRBJ1-2,CASSLRGANYGYTF,TGTGCCAGCAGCTTAAGGGGAGCCAACTATGGCTACACCTTC
TRBV20-1,.,few,TRBJ1-5,CSASWAHNQPQHF,TGCAGTGCTAGTTGGGCCCACAATCAGCCCCAGCATTTT
TRBV29-1,.,.,TRBJ2-7,CSVGTPPYEQYF,TGCAGCGTAGGGACACCCCCCTACGAGCAGTACTTC
TRBV10-1,.,.,TRBJ2-7,CASSEKQGWRTYEQYF,TGCGCCAGCAGTGAGAAGCAAGGCTGGAGGACCTACGAGCAGTACTTC
TRBV2,TRBD1,.,TRBJ1-2,CASRGQGARGYTF,TGTGCCAGCCGAGGACAGGGGGCGCGGGGCTACACCTTC
TRBV3-1/TRBV3-2,.,.,TRBJ2-5,CASSQDSGAVGTQYF,TGTGCCAGCAGCCAAGACTCAGGGGCGGTCGGGACCCAGTACTTC
TRBV4-1,.,.,TRBJ2-5,CASSQDRWTARGETQYF,TGCGCCAGCAGCCAAGATCGGTGGACAGCGAGAGGGGAGACCCAGTACTTC
TRBV6-5,.,once,TRBJ1-2,CASSLEGYGYTF,TGTGCCAGCAGTTTAGAGGGCTATGGCTACACCTTC
TRBV3-1/TRBV3-2,.,.,TRBJ1-5,CASSGGRGPQHF,TGTGCCAGCAGCGGCGGCAGGGGGCCCCAGCATTTT
TRBV4-1,TRBD1,once,TRBJ1-1,CASRWSRGMNTEAFF,TGCGCCAGCAGGTGGTCCAGGGGGATGAACACTGAAGCTTTCTTT
TRBV18,.,.,TRBJ1-5,CASSPGYNQPQHF,TGTGCCAGCTCGCCCGGGTACAATCAGCCCCAGCATTTT
TRBV7-2,TRBD1,once,TRBJ1-6,CASSTGQGSSPLHF,TGTGCCAGCAGCACAGGACAGGGATCATCACCCCTCCACTTT
TRBV2,.,.,TRBJ2-7,CASSGGTWYF,TGTGCCAGCAGTGGCGGGACATGGTACTTC
TRBV19,TRBD2,.,TRBJ2-1,CASSIGGTSGGTLREQFF,TGTGCCAGTAGTATAGGCGGGACTAGCGGGGGGACTTTAAGAGAGCAGTTCTTC
TRBV6-2/TRBV6-3,TRBD1,.,TRBJ1-2,CASSYRDRDGYTF,TGTGCCAGCAGTTATCGGGACAGGGACGGCTACACCTTC